This T cell receptor beta chain appears in the sequencing data of a study of blood T cell repertoires in COVID-19. Germline V gene lookup returns CDR1 SGHRS and CDR2 YFSETQ. Trimming removed 0 bases from V and 0 bases from J, with 6 bases in between. The CDR3 length is 15 residues. Sequenced by immunoSEQ multiplex PCR; TCRdb stores in-frame clones only, minus some. The data show over 70,000 clones, around 90% seen once. The sequence derives from a woman of 80 years or more with active or convalescent COVID-19. The gene calls are TRBV5-1 and TRBJ1-4, with D unclear. Sequencing was performed on peripheral blood. The chain's CDR3 is CASSLVSATNEKLFF. CDR3 DNA sequence: TGCGCCAGCAGCTTGGTTTCCGCAACTAATGAAAAACTGTTTTTT.